The 13 T cell receptor beta chains listed next were all sequenced from one sample in a study of OX40 agonist ivuxolimab in advanced cancers. Method: immunoSEQ multiplex PCR; TCRdb's copy keeps in-frame clones and lacks some. This repertoire shows roughly 97,000 clones, 70% to 90% found once; its top ten account for 0.7% to 1%. The material sequenced was CD4+ or CD8+ T cells sorted from blood, taken in a trial of the OX40 agonist ivuxolimab. The receptors originated from an adult with an advanced solid tumor such as melanoma, head and neck, liver or kidney cancer.

The chain has TRBV11-2 and TRBJ2-7; no firm D call. The germline V gene has CDR1 SGHAT and CDR2 FQNNGV. Trimming removed 2 bases from V and 5 bases from J, with 10 bases in between. The CDR3 consists of 13 residues. CDR3 in amino acids: CASSLLWVHEQYF. CDR3 sequence (DNA): TGTGCCAGCAGCTTACTATGGGTACACGAGCAGTACTTC.

A few counts support this clone. This rearrangement joins TRBV7-9 to TRBJ2-3; D not certain. CDR3 length: 13 residues. V was pared by 5 bases and J by 5 bases, with 11 bases between. Germline CDR1 is SEHNR and CDR2 is FQNEAQ (reference sequence). The CDR3 loop is CASSPTQLDTQYF. CDR3 DNA sequence: TGTGCCAGCAGCCCTACACAACTAGATACGCAGTATTTT.

The chain links TRBV28 to TRBJ2-5; D is perhaps TRBD2 (5 bases). Germline loops: CDR1 MDHEN, CDR2 SYDVKM. The CDR3 covers 14 residues. Deletions cut 4 bases from V and 5 bases from J, with 14 bases between. In nucleotides, the CDR3 is TGTGCCAGCAGTTCCCACCCACCGGGGGAGACCCAGTACTTC. It encodes CASSSHPPGETQYF.

V and J are TRBV2 and TRBJ1-1; D remains ambiguous. V lost 6 bases to trimming and J lost 4 bases, with 24 bases between them. The germline gives CDR1 SNHLY, CDR2 FYNNEI. This CDR3 spans 17 amino acids. CDR3 nucleotides: TGTGCCAGCAGAAGGGCAGCTTCATACTTAGCCGGCACTGAAGCTTTCTTT. Protein sequence: CASRRAASYLAGTEAFF.

The chain has TRBV6-5 and TRBJ2-1; D is perhaps TRBD2 (5 bases). The CDR3 has 13 residues. CDR1 and CDR2 from the germline V gene are MNHEY and SVGAGI. V shed 5 bases and J shed 8 bases, with 13 bases lying between them. CDR3 region: CASSDYAGDEQFF. The CDR3 region has the DNA TGTGCCAGCAGTGACTATGCCGGCGATGAGCAGTTCTTC.

V usage is TRBV10-2 and J usage is TRBJ2-7; the match to TRBD2 covers 13 bases. Germline V gene lookup returns CDR1 WSHSY and CDR2 SAAADI. The CDR3 is made up of 15 amino acids. The J segment lost 3 bases and the V segment lost 6 bases, leaving 5 bases of the junction unmatched. Written as DNA, the CDR3 is TGCGCCAGCAGAGGACTAGCGGGGGTTGGCTACGAGCAGTACTTC. This sequence encodes CASRGLAGVGYEQYF.

The J gene is TRBJ2-2, the V gene TRBV5-6, with unresolved D. Looked up from germline, CDR1 is SGHDT and CDR2 is YYEEEE. The V end was cut by 3 bases, the J end by 2 bases, with 8 bases between. This CDR3 contains 14 residues. CDR3 sequence (DNA): TGTGCCAGCAGCTCGATTATAAACACCGGGGAGCTGTTTTTT. Translating it yields CASSSIINTGELFF. Drawing the rest from reference TRBV5-6 and TRBJ2-2, the complete variable domain is DAGVTQSPTHLIKTRGQQVTLRCSPKSGHDTVSWYQQALGQGPQFIFQYYEEEERQRGNFPDRFSGHQFPNYSSELNVNALLLGDSALYLCASSSIINTGELFFGEGSRLTVL.

This chain joins TRBV28 and TRBJ2-1; the D is unclear. Trimming left V 6 bases short and J 7 bases short, with 7 bases between. The CDR3 is 11 amino acids. Germline V gene sequence: CDR1 MDHEN, CDR2 SYDVKM. The CDR3 DNA is TGTGCCAGCAGCCAGCTAAATGAGCAGTTCTTC. As protein: CASSQLNEQFF.

The genes are TRBV30 and TRBJ1-1; D gene uncertain. The CDR3 contains 13 residues. Germline V gene sequence: CDR1 GTSNPN, CDR2 SVGIG (reference sequence). Trimming pared 0 bases from V and 3 bases from J, leaving 8 bases between. Here the CDR3 reads CAWSVGVHTEAFF. The CDR3 DNA is TGTGCCTGGAGTGTCGGGGTACACACTGAAGCTTTCTTT.

The chain carries TRBV7-9 and TRBJ2-3, with TRBD1 matching over 8 bases. The length of the CDR3 is 14 residues. Germline loops: CDR1 SEHNR, CDR2 FQNEAQ (reference sequence). The trim removed 6 bases at V and 4 bases at J, leaving 6 bases unmatched. CDR3 protein: CASSPRTGSDTQYF. The CDR3 DNA is TGTGCCAGCAGTCCTCGGACAGGGTCAGATACGCAGTATTTT.

This chain joins TRBV9 and TRBJ2-3; D remains unclear. Trimming pared 4 bases from V and 6 bases from J, leaving 12 bases between. CDR3 length equals 13 residues. The germline V gene has CDR1 SGDLS and CDR2 YYNGEE. CDR3 region: CASSITVLDTQYF. For the CDR3, the DNA is TGTGCCAGCAGCATCACAGTGCTGGATACGCAGTATTTT.

This clone has a single count. The V and J genes are TRBV19 and TRBJ1-1, with D hard to call. Trimming left V 8 bases short and J 0 bases short, with 13 bases between. Germline lookup yields CDR1 LNHDA and CDR2 SQIVND (reference sequence). The CDR3 totals 14 residues. The CDR3 spells CASLGSSMNTEAFF. CDR3 nucleotide sequence: TGTGCCAGTTTAGGAAGCAGCATGAACACTGAAGCTTTCTTT.

The J gene is TRBJ2-5, the V gene TRBV30, with 9 nucleotides matching TRBD1. Unmatched junction bases numbered 3, after V lost 3 bases and J lost 4 bases. The CDR3 has 13 residues. Per the germline V gene, CDR1 is GTSNPN and CDR2 is SVGIG (reference sequence). The CDR3 loop is CAWRTGGRETQYF. CDR3 in DNA: TGTGCCTGGAGGACAGGGGGTAGAGAGACCCAGTACTTC.